The rows below give T cell receptor beta chains drawn from one sample of a study of blood T cell repertoires in COVID-19. The assay was immunoSEQ multiplex PCR, and TCRdb's table has in-frame clones only and misses some. The sample records 270,000 or so clones, 86% being singletons. Sequenced sample: peripheral blood. These receptors all come from a woman aged 25 to 39 with active or convalescent COVID-19. Each CDR3 is given with its conserved first and last residue. A D gene is named only where the DNA matches it firmly. The listing skips clone size in some rows; elsewhere it reads once, few, many or a size class.

v_gene	abundance	j_gene	d_gene	CDR3nt	CDR3aa
TRBV2	NA	TRBJ1-5	NA	TGTGCCAGCAGTGGGACAGTTCAGCCCCAGCATTTT	CASSGTVQPQHF
TRBV11-2	NA	TRBJ1-2	NA	TGTGCCAGCAGCTTAGCGGGTTCCCATGGCTACACCTTC	CASSLAGSHGYTF
TRBV25-1	NA	TRBJ1-2	NA	TGTGCCAGCAGTGAGTTGGCAGGGGGCTACACCTTC	CASSELAGGYTF
TRBV11-2	few	TRBJ1-2	NA	TGTGCCAGCAGCTTAGACCGGGTAGGCTACACCTTC	CASSLDRVGYTF
TRBV7-9	NA	TRBJ1-5	TRBD1	TGTGCCAGCAGCCCCTCCGGACAGGGCAGTCAGCCCCAGCATTTT	CASSPSGQGSQPQHF
TRBV29-1	NA	TRBJ2-7	NA	TGCAGCGTTGCCCCCTTCCATAGGGGATCAAACTACGAGCAGTACTTC	CSVAPFHRGSNYEQYF
TRBV28	NA	TRBJ1-1	TRBD1	TGTGCCAGCAGTCAGGGACAGCTGAACACTGAAGCTTTCTTT	CASSQGQLNTEAFF
TRBV5-1	once	TRBJ1-2	TRBD1	TGCGCCAGCAGCTCAGAGGGACAGCCGTACTATGGCTACACCTTC	CASSSEGQPYYGYTF
TRBV5-1	NA	TRBJ2-5	TRBD2	TGCGCCAGCAGCTTGGGGACTAGCGGGGGTGAGACCCAGTACTTC	CASSLGTSGGETQYF
TRBV6-5	NA	TRBJ1-5	NA	TGTGCCAGCAGTTGGTCAGGGGACAATCAGCCCCAGCATTTT	CASSWSGDNQPQHF
TRBV6-5	NA	TRBJ1-5	NA	TGTGCCAGCACCAGGATGGGGGGGGGTGTCCCGTCTCAGCATTTT	CASTRMGGGVPSQHF
TRBV18	NA	TRBJ2-7	NA	TGTGCCAGCTCACCGAGAACAGGGAGCTCCTACGAGCAGTACTTC	CASSPRTGSSYEQYF
TRBV5-4	NA	TRBJ2-2	TRBD2	TGTGCCAGCAGCCCGCGGACTAGCGGGGGGGCCGGCACCGGGGAGCTGTTTTTT	CASSPRTSGGAGTGELFF
TRBV7-9	once	TRBJ1-2	NA	TGTGCCAGCAGCTTACTAGGTCTGGAGAACTATGGCTACACCTTC	CASSLLGLENYGYTF
TRBV6-5	NA	TRBJ1-1	NA	TGTGCCAGCAGTCGGGTTGTGAACACTGAAGCTTTCTTT	CASSRVVNTEAFF
TRBV27	NA	TRBJ1-5	NA	TGTGCCAGCAGTTTGCTGGGGGCTGGGCAGCCCCAGCATTTT	CASSLLGAGQPQHF
TRBV19	NA	TRBJ1-2	NA	TGTGCCAGTAGTATTCAGGGGACACTTGCTAACTATGGCTACACCTTC	CASSIQGTLANYGYTF
TRBV19	NA	TRBJ1-6	NA	TGTGCCAGTAGTATTTTGGGGCAGCCGGTCGGTAATTCACCCCTCCACTTT	CASSILGQPVGNSPLHF
TRBV9	NA	TRBJ1-1	NA	TGTGCCAGCAGCCTTCCAGATGGGACATTGAACACTGAAGCTTTCTTT	CASSLPDGTLNTEAFF
TRBV5-1	NA	TRBJ2-6	NA	TGCGCCAGCAGCTTGGTGGGGGCCCAGTCTGGGGCCAACGTCCTGACTTTC	CASSLVGAQSGANVLTF
TRBV4-3	NA	TRBJ2-3	TRBD2	TGCGCCAGCAGCCAAGATGCAGGGGCTAGCGGGGCCACTAGCACAGATACGCAGTATTTT	CASSQDAGASGATSTDTQYF
TRBV19	NA	TRBJ2-7	NA	TGTGCCAGTCGGGACACCCTAACCTTC	CASRDTLTF
TRBV29-1	once	TRBJ2-2	TRBD2	TGCAGCGTCGGGACTAGCGGGGGCCGGGGGACCGGGGAGCTGTTTTTT	CSVGTSGGRGTGELFF
TRBV6-2/TRBV6-3	NA	TRBJ1-2	TRBD1	TGTGCCAGCAGTTATCCGGACAGGGGGCTTGGCTATGGCTACACCTTC	CASSYPDRGLGYGYTF
TRBV9	few	TRBJ2-7	NA	TGTGCCAGCAGCCCAGACAGGTATGGGGATTTATACGAGCAGTACTTC	CASSPDRYGDLYEQYF
TRBV14	NA	TRBJ2-7	NA	TGTGCCAGCAGCCCCCTCCAGGGCAGGAACAACGAGCAGTACTTC	CASSPLQGRNNEQYF
TRBV3-1/TRBV3-2	NA	TRBJ2-7	TRBD1	TGTGCCAGCAGCTACCCCGGGACAGGGGGCTACGAGCAGTACTTC	CASSYPGTGGYEQYF
TRBV28	NA	TRBJ1-3	NA	TGTGCCAGCAGTTCCACGACATATGGAAACACCATATATTTT	CASSSTTYGNTIYF
TRBV19	NA	TRBJ1-6	NA	TGTGCCAGTAGTTCGCGTAGTGAGAGAAATTCACCCCTCCACTTT	CASSSRSERNSPLHF
TRBV5-1	NA	TRBJ1-3	NA	TGCGCCAGCAGCTTGCCAGGGGCAGACACCATATATTTT	CASSLPGADTIYF
TRBV4-3	NA	TRBJ1-1	NA	TGCGCCAGCAGCCAAGACAGTTTCACTGAAGCTTTCTTT	CASSQDSFTEAFF
TRBV9	NA	TRBJ1-2	TRBD1	TGTGCCAGCACGACCCAAGACAGGGAAGATCCCTATGGCTACACCTTC	CASTTQDREDPYGYTF
TRBV30	NA	TRBJ1-1	TRBD1	TGTGCCTGGAGAGGACAGGGAAAGACTGAAGCTTTCTTT	CAWRGQGKTEAFF
TRBV7-9	NA	TRBJ1-1	NA	TGTGCCAGCAGCTTAGTTCTGGCGGGAACTGAAGCTTTCTTT	CASSLVLAGTEAFF
TRBV6-1	NA	TRBJ1-2	NA	TGTGCCAGCAGTGATGGCAGGGGTATTAGCTACACCTTC	CASSDGRGISYTF
TRBV14	NA	TRBJ1-4	TRBD1	TGTGCCAGCAGCCCCATGACAGGGCTGGCTAATGAAAAACTGTTTTTT	CASSPMTGLANEKLFF
TRBV29-1	once	TRBJ1-2	NA	TGCAGCGTTCCCCTGACAGGAAAGGTATCCACTAACTATGGCTACACCTTC	CSVPLTGKVSTNYGYTF
TRBV10-3	NA	TRBJ1-2	NA	TGTGCCATCAGTGAAGTCACGGCGGGAGGCTACACCTTC	CAISEVTAGGYTF
TRBV4-1	NA	TRBJ1-4	NA	TGCGCCAGCAGCCCCACCCCGGGGTATGAAAAACTGTTTTTT	CASSPTPGYEKLFF
TRBV4-3	NA	TRBJ1-5	NA	TGCGCCAGCAGCCAAGGGGCAGGGAGCAATCAGCCCCAGCATTTT	CASSQGAGSNQPQHF